The following is a T cell receptor (beta chain) sequence with its context. The ends were cut back, 11 bases at V and 8 bases at J, with 18 bases in the middle. The CDR3 is made up of 12 amino acids. Germline assignment: CDR1 SNHLY and CDR2 FYNNEI. This sample was taken from a study of blood T cells in healthy people across ages. It was with a sample-barcoded 5' primer and a J-beta primer mix that a second PCR of roughly 7 to 12 cycles was run. Every cDNA was tagged by a template-switch adaptor with 12 random nucleotides. TCRdb recomputed calls from the 5' RACE reads with MiXCR, one row per CDR3 protein. The sample carries some 1.6 million distinct CDR3 sequences, 30% to 40% recorded once.

The chain joins TRBV2 to TRBJ1-2, with D uncertain. The source is a young woman in good health. The sequencing sample was made of blood. CDR3 region: CACRGGGLGYTF. CDR3 nucleotide sequence: TGTGCCTGTCGCGGAGGAGGGTTGGGCTACACCTTC.